These 11 T cell receptor beta chains were all obtained from the same sample, sequenced in a study of chemoradiotherapy in HPV16-positive cancers. Assay used: immunoSEQ multiplex PCR; TCRdb lists only in-frame clones, some missing. The sample consists of about 68,000 clones, 88% of them appearing once. The specimen comprised blood, sampled from a patient who underwent chemoradiotherapy. Receptors originate from a human donor with HPV-associated anogenital cancer.

This sequence joins TRBV11-3 and TRBJ2-3; the D is unclear. This CDR3 is 13 amino acids long. The germline V gene has CDR1 SGHNT and CDR2 YENEEA. V gave up 3 bases and J gave up 6 bases, with 10 bases separating them. In nucleotides, the CDR3 is TGTGCCAGCAGCTTGGCCCCTCTCGATACGCAGTATTTT. Translating it yields CASSLAPLDTQYF. The full variable domain, its missing parts supplied by reference TRBV11-3 and TRBJ2-3, is EAGVVQSPRYKIIEKKQPVAFWCNPISGHNTLYWYLQNLGQGPELLIRYENEEAVDDSQLPKDRFSAERLKGVDSTLKIQPAELGDSAVYLCASSLAPLDTQYFGPGTRLTVL.

The chain links TRBV5-1 to TRBJ2-5; tentative D call: TRBD2 (6 bases). V lost 4 bases, J lost 1 base, and 11 bases lay in between. CDR1 is SGHRS, CDR2 YFSETQ, per germline. The CDR3 extends over 14 amino acids. The CDR3 is CASSLGGTQETQYF. For the CDR3, the DNA is TGCGCCAGCAGCCTGGGGGGTACCCAAGAGACCCAGTACTTC.

This clone was seen only once. The chain combines TRBV19 with TRBJ2-5, with 11 bases identical to TRBD1. This CDR3 contains 16 residues. The germline V gene has CDR1 LNHDA and CDR2 SQIVND (reference sequence). J lost 4 bases, V lost 1 base, and 5 bases had no gene match. For the CDR3, the DNA is TGTGCCAGTAGTATAGGAGGGACAGGGGGGCGAGAGACCCAGTACTTC. Protein: CASSIGGTGGRETQYF.

The gene calls are TRBV28 and TRBJ2-3; D may match TRBD1 or TRBD2 (7 bases each). This CDR3 region has 14 residues. V lost 8 bases and J 3 bases, leaving 15 bases between the germline ends. Per the germline V gene, CDR1 is MDHEN and CDR2 is SYDVKM. CDR3 region: CASGTGEGTDTQYF. The CDR3 DNA is TGTGCCAGCGGTACAGGGGAGGGAACAGATACGCAGTATTTT.

The chain recombines TRBV29-1 with TRBJ2-7, with D hard to call. The CDR3 contains 11 residues. Germline CDR1 SQVTM, CDR2 ANQGSEA. The germline V and J ends were trimmed by 3 bases and 2 bases, with 5 bases remaining between them. The CDR3 sequence: CSVEGAYEQYF. The CDR3 DNA is TGCAGCGTTGAGGGCGCCTACGAGCAGTACTTC.

Regarding this clone: Germline and junction disagree at one end, which may indicate a read error. The chain combines TRBV7-6 with TRBJ2-1, with D unresolved. CDR3 length equals 18 residues. Looked up from germline, CDR1 is SGHVS and CDR2 is FNYEAQ. The CDR3 DNA reads TGTGCCAGCAGCTCCTCCCCGACCGGTACTGGCTCCCACAATGAGCAGTTCTTC. This gives the protein CASSSSPTGTGSHNEQFF. The full variable domain, rest sourced from reference TRBV7-6 and TRBJ2-1, is GAGVSQSPRYKVTKRGQDVALRCDPISGHVSLYWYRQALGQGPEFLTYFNYEAQQDKSGLPNDRFSAERPEGSISTLTIQRTEQRDSAMYRCASSSSPTGTGSHNEQFFGPGTRLTVL.

V and J are TRBV2 and TRBJ1-1, with a tentative D call TRBD1 (6 bases). There are 16 residues in the CDR3. Germline-derived CDR1 and CDR2 are SNHLY and FYNNEI. V was trimmed by 4 bases and J by 3 bases, leaving 18 bases between them. The CDR3 protein is CASSVLLGALDTEAFF. Here the CDR3 DNA reads TGTGCCAGCAGTGTCTTGCTGGGGGCATTGGACACTGAAGCTTTCTTT.

The chain carries TRBV4-2 and TRBJ2-1; no definite D call. The CDR3 spans 15 residues. The V end was cut by 4 bases, the J end by 0 bases, with 10 bases between. The germline V gene has CDR1 LGHNA and CDR2 YNFKEQ. CDR3 residues: CASSPDQSSYNEQFF. The CDR3 DNA reads TGTGCCAGCAGCCCCGACCAGAGCTCCTACAATGAGCAGTTCTTC.

The CDR3 DNA follows: TGTGCCAGTAGACCCGGGGCGCATGGCTACACCTTC. Translation: CASRPGAHGYTF. This rearrangement joins TRBV19 to TRBJ1-2, with D tentatively TRBD1 (5 bases). There are 12 residues in the CDR3. The V end was cut by 6 bases, the J end by 6 bases, with 11 bases between. Germline V lookup: CDR1 LNHDA, CDR2 SQIVND (reference sequence).

The genes are TRBV27 and TRBJ1-1; D is ambiguous. The CDR3 extends over 13 amino acids. CDR1 and CDR2 from the germline V gene are MNHEY and SMNVEV (reference sequence). The V end was cut by 2 bases, the J end by 5 bases, with 9 bases between. The DNA of the CDR3 is TGTGCCAGCAGTTTAAGGGCGGGGACTGAAGCTTTCTTT. This gives the protein CASSLRAGTEAFF.

CDR3 protein: CASSLGVSRNTEAFF. DNA of the CDR3: TGTGCCAGCAGCTTAGGGGTCAGTCGGAACACTGAAGCTTTCTTT. J is TRBJ1-1 and V is TRBV11-2; D gene ambiguous. Per germline, CDR1 SGHAT and CDR2 FQNNGV. The CDR3 is made up of 15 amino acids. Deletions cut 1 base from V and 1 base from J, with 10 bases between.